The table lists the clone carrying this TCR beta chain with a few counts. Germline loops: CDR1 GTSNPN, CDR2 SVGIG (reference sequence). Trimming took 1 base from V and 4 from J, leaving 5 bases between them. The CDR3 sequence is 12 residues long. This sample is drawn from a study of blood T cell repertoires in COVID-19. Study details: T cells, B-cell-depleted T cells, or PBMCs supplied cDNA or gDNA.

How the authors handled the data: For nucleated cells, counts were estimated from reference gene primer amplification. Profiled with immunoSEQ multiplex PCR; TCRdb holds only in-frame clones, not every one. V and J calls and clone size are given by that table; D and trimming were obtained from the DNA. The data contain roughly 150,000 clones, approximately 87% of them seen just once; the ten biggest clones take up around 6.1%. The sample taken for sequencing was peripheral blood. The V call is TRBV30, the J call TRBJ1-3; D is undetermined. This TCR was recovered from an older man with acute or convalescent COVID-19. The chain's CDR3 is CAWSEQGNTIYF. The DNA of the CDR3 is TGTGCCTGGAGTGAACAGGGAAACACCATATATTTT.